This is a list of T cell receptor beta chains from one sample in a study of lymphopenia after photon versus proton radiotherapy. Repertoires were generated with immunoSEQ multiplex PCR, while TCRdb's copy carries only in-frame clones and drops some. The table includes about 8,000 clones, around 85% detected once. The source material was peripheral blood, sampled from a patient treated with photon-based radiotherapy. All receptors come from a woman between 65 and 79 years old with pancreatic cancer. Both conserved end residues are trimmed from each CDR3. Each record gives: D gene, J gene, V gene, CDR3 protein. D genes are given only for firm matches.

d_call: NA
j_call: TRBJ2-7
v_call: TRBV11-2
cdr3_aa: ASSLVTGNSYEQY

d_call: NA
j_call: TRBJ2-7
v_call: TRBV19
cdr3_aa: ASSTRPGGGEQY

d_call: TRBD2
j_call: TRBJ2-1
v_call: TRBV5-4
cdr3_aa: ASSLAGRNEQF

d_call: NA
j_call: TRBJ1-2
v_call: TRBV7-9
cdr3_aa: ASSLDAGLPGYT

d_call: NA
j_call: TRBJ1-3
v_call: TRBV28
cdr3_aa: ASSPGTSGTIY

d_call: NA
j_call: TRBJ2-1
v_call: TRBV7-2
cdr3_aa: ASSPDWGVGNEQF

d_call: TRBD1
j_call: TRBJ2-1
v_call: TRBV7-2
cdr3_aa: ASSTDRGSYNEQF

d_call: TRBD2
j_call: TRBJ2-4
v_call: TRBV18
cdr3_aa: ASSPPGLAGGLTKNIQY

d_call: TRBD2
j_call: TRBJ2-3
v_call: TRBV4-3
cdr3_aa: ASSQEASGINPTDTQY

d_call: NA
j_call: TRBJ2-3
v_call: TRBV14
cdr3_aa: ASSQVGGSTDTQY

d_call: TRBD2
j_call: TRBJ2-5
v_call: TRBV7-8
cdr3_aa: ASSLVLAGVGETQY

d_call: NA
j_call: TRBJ2-5
v_call: TRBV5-1
cdr3_aa: ASSFGVQETQY

d_call: TRBD2
j_call: TRBJ2-5
v_call: TRBV30
cdr3_aa: AWAGRGASGQETQY

d_call: NA
j_call: TRBJ2-7
v_call: TRBV7-9
cdr3_aa: ASSLDPLVEQY

d_call: NA
j_call: TRBJ2-2
v_call: TRBV9
cdr3_aa: ASSPAPAEWAGELF